What follows is one TCR beta chain and its context. Its antigen specificity is not known. The sample holds no much larger clone one base away, and base qualities are not on file. These data belong to a study of identifying expanded T cells in peripheral blood (dated by TCRdb to the late 2010s). About the investigation overall: Technical replicates were generated by sequencing separate aliquots of the same genomic DNA pool, and four replicates were compared pairwise. The paper's findings and limits, for the study overall: Both the number of clones called differentially abundant and the false-positive rate were significantly reduced by the beta-binomial model across all healthy-donor time intervals. The authors expected biological variance in healthy repertoires might increase further over much longer intervals such as months to years. The binomial model flagged roughly 1.3 differentially abundant clones between technical replicates but 15 to 17 over roughly two weeks and 19 over about four weeks. In all healthy donors, the variance in clone template counts between samples taken roughly 14 days apart rose significantly as total template count increased.

No immune events such as infections were documented for the healthy donors during the collection period. Blood repertoires from healthy donors were used as a training cohort for calibrating time-dependent variance in a beta-binomial model of differential abundance of T-cell clones. The training cohort included around 10 healthy donors, of whom 3 were female and 7 were male. An age range of roughly 29 to 65 years, with an average of about 43 years, was recorded for the donors. Whole blood from each healthy donor was obtained from a commercial supplier and was collected at three time points roughly two weeks apart. For immunosequencing, genomic DNA was extracted from unsorted whole blood. The immunoSEQ Assay, which relies on bias-controlled multiplex PCR amplification of genomic DNA, was used to profile TCRbeta CDR3 regions. Under the source paper's analysis protocol: The absolute abundance of each unique TCRbeta CDR3 region was quantified after sequences were collapsed and filtered. Differential abundance was tested with two models: a binomial (Fisher-equivalent) model and a beta-binomial model that adds time-dependent variance fitted from healthy donors. Clones with fewer than 5 combined templates were removed, and a clone was called differentially abundant if the clone's Benjamini-Hochberg FDR was below 0.01. Beta-binomial variance was modeled as a function of total template count across the two samples using the form v = (b*log(k)+a)^2. TCRdb carries this immuneACCESS record with in-frame sequences only. Its versions omit some clonotypes, under half of them owing to an unresolved V gene in the studies checked, with the rest unexplained. D and trimming come from the DNA, and the V and J calls and clone size come from that table. The sample table records about 100,000 clones; 80% to 90% of these occur just once. The ten largest clonotypes hold 5.5% of the sample.

The junction carries 17 bases between V and J, which are trimmed by 4 bases and 4 bases respectively. For CDR1 and CDR2, the germline V gene lists SGDLS and YYNGEE. Counted from cysteine to phenylalanine, this CDR3 has 15 amino acids. Here the CDR3 DNA is all that survives: 45 bases in frame from base 1. Recombination joined TRBV9 with TRBJ1-1; no D segment can be confidently identified. The sequence was obtained from a person aged 18-70 years in good health. The specimen was blood. In nucleotides, the sequence is TGTGCCAGCAGCACCCAAAGCGCGGGGTCCACTGAAGCTTTCTTT. This yields the protein CASSTQSAGSTEAFF.